This T cell receptor beta chain was found in a study of graft-versus-host responses after intestinal transplantation. Study at large: Each patient got anti-thymocyte globulin induction, then tacrolimus and steroids for two to four years. Broader study findings: Peak levels of circulating GvH clones tracked with early post-transplant HvG declines. GvH clones detected in recipient marrow included some appearing first in ileum or blood.

Clones were read by immunoSEQ multiplex PCR, and TCRdb kept only the in-frame ones, dropping some. This sample has 110,000 to 150,000 clones; 85% to 95% occur once, and the top ten carry around 0.19%. The CDR3 totals 13 residues. V was shortened by 6 bases and J by 11 bases, with 19 bases between the two germline ends. The germline V gene encodes CDR1 MDHEN and CDR2 SYDVKM. The count of this clone is one. Its cognate antigen is unknown. The source was unstimulated CD4+ T cells sorted from spleen or lymph node cells, collected before intestinal transplant. This clonotype was sampled from a human donor who received an intestinal transplant. The V and J genes are TRBV28 and TRBJ2-5, with a possible D match to TRBD2 (5 bases). The CDR3 region is CASSLGVGWEQYF. The DNA for the CDR3 is TGTGCCAGCAGCCTTGGGGTTGGATGGGAGCAGTACTTC.